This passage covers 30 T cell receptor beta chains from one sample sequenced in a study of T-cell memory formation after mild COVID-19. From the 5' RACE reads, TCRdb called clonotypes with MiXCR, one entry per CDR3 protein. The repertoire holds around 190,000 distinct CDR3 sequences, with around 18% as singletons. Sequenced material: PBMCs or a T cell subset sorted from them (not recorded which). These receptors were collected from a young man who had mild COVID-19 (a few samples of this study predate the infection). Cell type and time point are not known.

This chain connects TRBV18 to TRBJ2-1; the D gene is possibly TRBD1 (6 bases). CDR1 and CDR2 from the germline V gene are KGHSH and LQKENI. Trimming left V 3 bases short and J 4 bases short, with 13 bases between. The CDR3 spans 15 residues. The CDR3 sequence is CASSPVTGPYNEQFF. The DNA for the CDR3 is TGTGCCAGCTCACCTGTGACAGGACCTTACAATGAGCAGTTCTTC.

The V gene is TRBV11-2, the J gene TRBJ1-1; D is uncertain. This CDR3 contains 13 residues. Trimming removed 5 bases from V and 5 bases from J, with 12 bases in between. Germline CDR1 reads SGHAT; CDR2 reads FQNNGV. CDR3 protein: CASSPAGGTEAFF. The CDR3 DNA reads TGTGCCAGCAGCCCCGCAGGCGGAACTGAAGCTTTCTTT.

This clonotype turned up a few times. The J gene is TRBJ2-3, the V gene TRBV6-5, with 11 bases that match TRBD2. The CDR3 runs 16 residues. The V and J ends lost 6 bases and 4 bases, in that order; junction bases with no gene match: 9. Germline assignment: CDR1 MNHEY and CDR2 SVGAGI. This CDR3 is CASSRTLAGGADTQYF. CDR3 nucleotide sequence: TGTGCCAGCAGCCGGACCCTAGCGGGGGGCGCAGATACGCAGTATTTT.

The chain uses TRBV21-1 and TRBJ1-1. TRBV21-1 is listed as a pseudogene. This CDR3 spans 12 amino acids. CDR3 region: CASSNGVTEAFF. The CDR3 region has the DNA TGTGCCAGCAGCAATGGGGTCACTGAAGCTTTCTTT.

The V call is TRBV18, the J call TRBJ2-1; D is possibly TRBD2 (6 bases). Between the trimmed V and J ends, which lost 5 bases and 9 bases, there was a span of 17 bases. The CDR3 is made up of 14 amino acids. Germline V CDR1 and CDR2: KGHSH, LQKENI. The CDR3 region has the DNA TGTGCCAGCTCAGGAGGGGCAGGGATGAGTGAGCAGTTCTTC. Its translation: CASSGGAGMSEQFF.

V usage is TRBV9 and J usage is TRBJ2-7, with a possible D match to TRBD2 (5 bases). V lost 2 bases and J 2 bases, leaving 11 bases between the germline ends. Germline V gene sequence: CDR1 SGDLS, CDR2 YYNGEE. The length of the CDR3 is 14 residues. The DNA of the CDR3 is TGTGCCAGCAGCGTGGACTCGCTTACCTACGAGCAGTACTTC. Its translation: CASSVDSLTYEQYF.

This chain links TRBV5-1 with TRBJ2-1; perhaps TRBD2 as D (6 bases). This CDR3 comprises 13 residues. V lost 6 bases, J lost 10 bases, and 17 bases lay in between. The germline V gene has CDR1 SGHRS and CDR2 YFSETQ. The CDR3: CASTGTLTGEQFF. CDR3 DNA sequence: TGCGCCAGCACCGGGACTTTAACGGGGGAGCAGTTCTTC.

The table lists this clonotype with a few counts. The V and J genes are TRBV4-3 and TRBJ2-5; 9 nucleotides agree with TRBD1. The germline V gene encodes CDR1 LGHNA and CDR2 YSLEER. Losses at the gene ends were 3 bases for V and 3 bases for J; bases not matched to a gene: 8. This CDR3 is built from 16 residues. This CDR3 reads CASSQGQGTGKETQYF. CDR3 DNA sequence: TGCGCCAGCAGCCAGGGACAAGGGACAGGGAAAGAGACCCAGTACTTC.

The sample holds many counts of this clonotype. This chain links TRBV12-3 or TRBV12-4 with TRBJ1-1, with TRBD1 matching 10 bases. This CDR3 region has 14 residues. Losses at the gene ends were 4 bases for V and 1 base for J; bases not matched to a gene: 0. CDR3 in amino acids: CASSWDRGNTEAFF. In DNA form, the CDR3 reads TGTGCCAGCAGTTGGGACAGGGGGAACACTGAAGCTTTCTTT.

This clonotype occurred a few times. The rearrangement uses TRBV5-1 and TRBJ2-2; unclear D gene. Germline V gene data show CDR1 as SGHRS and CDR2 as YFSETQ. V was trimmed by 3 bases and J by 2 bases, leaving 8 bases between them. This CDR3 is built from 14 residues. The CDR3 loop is CASSSRLNTGELFF. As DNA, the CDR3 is TGCGCCAGCAGCTCGCGGCTCAACACCGGGGAGCTGTTTTTT.

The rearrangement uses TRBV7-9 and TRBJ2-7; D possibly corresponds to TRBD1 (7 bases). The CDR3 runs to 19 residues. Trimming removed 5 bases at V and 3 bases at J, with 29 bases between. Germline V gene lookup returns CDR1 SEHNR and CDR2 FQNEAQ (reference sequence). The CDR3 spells CASSATRHSGGSQFYEQYV. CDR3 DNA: TGTGCCAGCAGCGCAACCCGACATTCAGGGGGGTCCCAATTCTACGAGCAGTACGTC.

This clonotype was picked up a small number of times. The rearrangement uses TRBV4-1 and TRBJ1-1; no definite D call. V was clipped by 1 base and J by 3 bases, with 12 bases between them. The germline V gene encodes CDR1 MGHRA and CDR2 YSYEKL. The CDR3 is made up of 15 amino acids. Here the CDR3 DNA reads TGCGCCAGCAGCCAAGTGGGAGGGTCTTACACTGAAGCTTTCTTT. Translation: CASSQVGGSYTEAFF.

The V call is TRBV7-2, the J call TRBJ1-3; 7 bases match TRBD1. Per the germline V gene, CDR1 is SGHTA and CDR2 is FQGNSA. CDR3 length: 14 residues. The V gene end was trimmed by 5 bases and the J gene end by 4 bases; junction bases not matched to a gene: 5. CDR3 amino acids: CASSMAGGGNTIYF. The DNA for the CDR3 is TGTGCCAGCAGCATGGCAGGGGGAGGAAACACCATATATTTT.

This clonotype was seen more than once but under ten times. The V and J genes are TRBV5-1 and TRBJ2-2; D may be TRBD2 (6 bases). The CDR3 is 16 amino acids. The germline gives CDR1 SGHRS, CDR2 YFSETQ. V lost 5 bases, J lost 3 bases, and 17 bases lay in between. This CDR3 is CASSPGGTGHTGELFF. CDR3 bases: TGCGCCAGCAGTCCTGGGGGGACGGGCCACACCGGGGAGCTGTTTTTT.

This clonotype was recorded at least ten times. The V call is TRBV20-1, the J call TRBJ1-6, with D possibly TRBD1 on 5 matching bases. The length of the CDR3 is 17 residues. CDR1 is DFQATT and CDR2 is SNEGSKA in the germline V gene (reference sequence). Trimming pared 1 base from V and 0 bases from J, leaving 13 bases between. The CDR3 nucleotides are TGCAGTGCTAGAGGGGGCGTGGGGAGCTCCTATAATTCACCCCTCCACTTT. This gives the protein CSARGGVGSSYNSPLHF.

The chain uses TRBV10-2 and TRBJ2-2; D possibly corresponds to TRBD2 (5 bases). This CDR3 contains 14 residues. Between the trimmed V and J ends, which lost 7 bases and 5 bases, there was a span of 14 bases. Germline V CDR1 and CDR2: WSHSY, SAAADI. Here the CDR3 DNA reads TGCGCCAGCACGGGGAGATGGTCGACCGGGGAGCTGTTTTTT. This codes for CASTGRWSTGELFF.

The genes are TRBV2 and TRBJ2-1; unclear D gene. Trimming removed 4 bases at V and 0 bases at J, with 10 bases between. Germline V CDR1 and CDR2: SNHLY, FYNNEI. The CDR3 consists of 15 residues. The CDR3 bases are TGTGCCAGCAGTGTAGAAAGTAGCTCCTACAATGAGCAGTTCTTC. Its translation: CASSVESSSYNEQFF.

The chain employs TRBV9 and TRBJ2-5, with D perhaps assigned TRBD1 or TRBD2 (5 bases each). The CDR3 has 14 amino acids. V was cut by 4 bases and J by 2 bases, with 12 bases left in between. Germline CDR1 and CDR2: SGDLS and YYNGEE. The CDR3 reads CASSPPGPQETQYF. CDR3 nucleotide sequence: TGTGCCAGCAGCCCGCCGGGACCACAAGAGACCCAGTACTTC.

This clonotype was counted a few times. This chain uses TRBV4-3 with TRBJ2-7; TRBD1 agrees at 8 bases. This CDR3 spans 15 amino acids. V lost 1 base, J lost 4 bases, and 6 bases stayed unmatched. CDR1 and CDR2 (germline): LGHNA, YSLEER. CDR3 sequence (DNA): TGCGCCAGCAGCCAAGGGTGGGACAGGATATACGAGCAGTACTTC. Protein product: CASSQGWDRIYEQYF.

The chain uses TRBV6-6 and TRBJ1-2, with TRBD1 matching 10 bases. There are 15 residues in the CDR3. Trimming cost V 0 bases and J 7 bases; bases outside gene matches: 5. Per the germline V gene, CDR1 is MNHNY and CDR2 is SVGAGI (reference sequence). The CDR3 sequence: CASSYSDRGLRGYTF. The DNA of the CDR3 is TGTGCCAGCAGTTACTCCGACAGGGGGCTACGTGGCTACACCTTC.

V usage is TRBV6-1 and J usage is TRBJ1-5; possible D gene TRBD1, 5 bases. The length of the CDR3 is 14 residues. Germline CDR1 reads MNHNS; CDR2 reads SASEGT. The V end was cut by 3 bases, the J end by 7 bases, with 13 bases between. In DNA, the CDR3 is TGTGCCAGCAGTGATCGAGGGGTACGACAGCCCCAGCATTTT. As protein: CASSDRGVRQPQHF.

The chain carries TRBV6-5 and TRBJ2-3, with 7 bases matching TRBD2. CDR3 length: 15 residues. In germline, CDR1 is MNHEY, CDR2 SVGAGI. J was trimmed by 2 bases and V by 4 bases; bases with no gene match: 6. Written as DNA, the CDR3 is TGTGCCAGCAGTTCCCAGCGGGGTCACACAGATACGCAGTATTTT. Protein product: CASSSQRGHTDTQYF.

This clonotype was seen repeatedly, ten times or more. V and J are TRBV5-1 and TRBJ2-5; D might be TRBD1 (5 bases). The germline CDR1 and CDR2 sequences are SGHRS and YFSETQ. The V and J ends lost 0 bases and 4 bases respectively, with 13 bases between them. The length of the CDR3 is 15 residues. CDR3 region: CASSLGGSGGETQYF. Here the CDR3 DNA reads TGCGCCAGCAGCTTGGGGGGCTCTGGTGGAGAGACCCAGTACTTC.

The CDR3 nucleotides are TGTGCCATCAGTGCTCAGGGGGCGGGTTACACTGAAGCTTTCTTT. The encoded protein is CAISAQGAGYTEAFF. The J gene is TRBJ1-1, the V gene TRBV10-3; the match to TRBD1 covers 8 bases. After removal of 4 bases from V and 3 bases from J, the junction contained 7 bases not matched to a gene. The CDR3 covers 15 residues. Germline V gene sequence: CDR1 ENHRY, CDR2 SYGVKD.

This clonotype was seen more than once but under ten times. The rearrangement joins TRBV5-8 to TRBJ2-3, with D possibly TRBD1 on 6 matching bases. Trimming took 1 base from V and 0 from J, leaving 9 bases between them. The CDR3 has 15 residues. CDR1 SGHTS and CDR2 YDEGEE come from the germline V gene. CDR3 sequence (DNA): TGTGCCAGCAGCTTGATGGGGGCTAGCACAGATACGCAGTATTTT. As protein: CASSLMGASTDTQYF. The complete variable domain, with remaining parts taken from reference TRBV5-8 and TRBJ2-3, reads EAGVTQSPTHLIKTRGQQATLRCSPISGHTSVYWYQQALGLGLQFLLWYDEGEERNRGNFPPRFSGRQFPNYSSELNVNALELEDSALYLCASSLMGASTDTQYFGPGTRLTVL.

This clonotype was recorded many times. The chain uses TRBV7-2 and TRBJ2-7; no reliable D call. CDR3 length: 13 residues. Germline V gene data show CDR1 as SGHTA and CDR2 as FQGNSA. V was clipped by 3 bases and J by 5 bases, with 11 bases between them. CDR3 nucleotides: TGTGCCAGCAGCTTCTGGCCCGGCCACGAGCAGTACGTC. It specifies CASSFWPGHEQYV.

CDR3 sequence (DNA): TGTGCCAGCACCCGTGGCAGGGGAGGCGAGCAGTACTTC. Translating gives CASTRGRGGEQYF. The chain employs TRBV12-3 or TRBV12-4 and TRBJ2-7; D is tentatively TRBD1 or TRBD2 (6 bases each). The V end was cut by 7 bases, the J end by 6 bases, with 16 bases between. The CDR3 runs to 13 residues.

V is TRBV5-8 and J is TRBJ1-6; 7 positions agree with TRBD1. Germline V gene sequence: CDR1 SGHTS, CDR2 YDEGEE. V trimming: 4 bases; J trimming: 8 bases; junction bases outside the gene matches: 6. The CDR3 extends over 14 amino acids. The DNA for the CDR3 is TGTGCCAGCAGCCAGGGACAGCCGTATTCACCCCTCCACTTT. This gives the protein CASSQGQPYSPLHF.

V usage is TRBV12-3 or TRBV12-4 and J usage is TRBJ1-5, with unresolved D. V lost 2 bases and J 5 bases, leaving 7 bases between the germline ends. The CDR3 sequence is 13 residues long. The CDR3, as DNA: TGTGCCAGCAGTTTACGCAAGGATCAGCCCCAGCATTTT. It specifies CASSLRKDQPQHF.

CDR3 amino acids: CASSLVGKDRELFF. CDR3 DNA sequence: TGTGCCAGCAGCTTAGTCGGCAAGGACCGGGAGCTGTTTTTT. The chain has TRBV7-8 and TRBJ2-2; no clear D gene. Germline lookup yields CDR1 SGHVS and CDR2 FQNEAQ. This CDR3 is 14 amino acids long. V was trimmed by 1 base and J by 9 bases, leaving 12 bases between them.